Listed below are T cell receptor beta chains from one sample, sequenced in a study of cytomegalovirus exposure and HLA in healthy donors. Repertoires were generated with immunoSEQ multiplex PCR, while TCRdb's copy carries only in-frame clones and drops some. The table lists about 90,000 clones, roughly 80% of them singletons. Sequenced material: PBMCs. All receptors derive from a woman in her 40s in good health and CMV-seropositive. Each CDR3 is given with its conserved first and last residue. D genes are given only for firm matches. Rows may omit the clone size; those that give it use once, few, many or a size class.

v_gene: TRBV25-1
abundance: .
d_gene: TRBD1
j_gene: TRBJ2-2
CDR3aa: CASKHAGQGNTGELFF
CDR3nt: TGTGCCAGCAAACATGCGGGACAGGGGAACACCGGGGAGCTGTTTTTT

v_gene: TRBV25-1
abundance: .
d_gene: .
j_gene: TRBJ1-5
CDR3aa: CASSAWTSGSNQPQHF
CDR3nt: TGTGCCAGCAGTGCCTGGACGTCGGGAAGCAATCAGCCCCAGCATTTT

v_gene: TRBV9
abundance: .
d_gene: TRBD2
j_gene: TRBJ2-5
CDR3aa: CASSVDPGLAGKETQYF
CDR3nt: TGTGCCAGCAGCGTGGACCCGGGACTAGCGGGAAAGGAGACCCAGTACTTC

v_gene: TRBV2
abundance: .
d_gene: .
j_gene: TRBJ2-3
CDR3aa: CASSEGLSTTDTQYF
CDR3nt: TGTGCCAGCAGTGAAGGGTTGTCTACCACAGATACGCAGTATTTT

v_gene: TRBV19
abundance: .
d_gene: .
j_gene: TRBJ1-1
CDR3aa: CASSIGIGKAFF
CDR3nt: TGTGCCAGTAGTATAGGAATCGGGAAGGCTTTCTTT

v_gene: TRBV9
abundance: .
d_gene: TRBD2
j_gene: TRBJ2-3
CDR3aa: CASSPRTSGADTQYF
CDR3nt: TGTGCCAGCAGCCCCCGGACTAGCGGGGCAGATACGCAGTATTTT

v_gene: TRBV6-5
abundance: .
d_gene: TRBD2
j_gene: TRBJ2-5
CDR3aa: CASSRLAGAPETQYF
CDR3nt: TGTGCCAGCAGTCGACTAGCGGGAGCCCCAGAGACCCAGTACTTC

v_gene: TRBV7-9
abundance: .
d_gene: TRBD1
j_gene: TRBJ2-1
CDR3aa: CASSRTGTASQGSNNEQFF
CDR3nt: TGTGCCAGCAGCCGAACCGGGACAGCCTCTCAGGGGTCCAACAATGAGCAGTTCTTC

v_gene: TRBV27
abundance: .
d_gene: .
j_gene: TRBJ1-2
CDR3aa: CASSPDFGSNYGYTF
CDR3nt: TGTGCCAGCAGTCCCGACTTTGGGTCCAACTATGGCTACACCTTC

v_gene: TRBV28
abundance: .
d_gene: .
j_gene: TRBJ1-2
CDR3aa: CASSLTSGGGYTF
CDR3nt: TGTGCCAGCAGTCTAACATCGGGGGGAGGCTACACCTTC

v_gene: TRBV29-1
abundance: .
d_gene: .
j_gene: TRBJ2-3
CDR3aa: CSATSGSTDTQYF
CDR3nt: TGCAGCGCTACAAGCGGGTCCACAGATACGCAGTATTTT

v_gene: TRBV10-3
abundance: few
d_gene: .
j_gene: TRBJ1-5
CDR3aa: CAISVDRHQPQHF
CDR3nt: TGTGCCATCAGTGTTGACAGACATCAGCCCCAGCATTTT

v_gene: TRBV25-1
abundance: .
d_gene: .
j_gene: TRBJ2-3
CDR3aa: CASSETGRATDTQYF
CDR3nt: TGTGCCAGCAGTGAAACAGGCAGGGCCACAGATACGCAGTATTTT

v_gene: TRBV4-3
abundance: .
d_gene: TRBD1
j_gene: TRBJ2-2
CDR3aa: CASSQGQGYNTGELFF
CDR3nt: TGCGCCAGCAGCCAAGGACAGGGCTATAACACCGGGGAGCTGTTTTTT

v_gene: TRBV7-2
abundance: .
d_gene: .
j_gene: TRBJ1-2
CDR3aa: CASSRQGSRGGYTF
CDR3nt: TGTGCCAGCAGCCGGCAGGGTTCCCGGGGGGGCTACACCTTC

v_gene: TRBV7-7
abundance: .
d_gene: .
j_gene: TRBJ2-2
CDR3aa: CASRDPGLNTGELFF
CDR3nt: TGTGCTAGCAGGGATCCGGGACTTAACACCGGGGAGCTGTTTTTT

v_gene: TRBV9
abundance: .
d_gene: .
j_gene: TRBJ2-1
CDR3aa: CASSPMTFWEQFF
CDR3nt: TGTGCCAGCAGCCCTATGACTTTTTGGGAGCAGTTCTTC

v_gene: TRBV13
abundance: .
d_gene: .
j_gene: TRBJ2-2
CDR3aa: CASSPGTGELFF
CDR3nt: TGTGCCAGCAGCCCAGGGACCGGGGAGCTGTTTTTT

v_gene: TRBV4-3
abundance: .
d_gene: .
j_gene: TRBJ1-2
CDR3aa: CASSQERGDWGYGYTF
CDR3nt: TGCGCCAGCAGCCAAGAACGGGGGGACTGGGGCTATGGCTACACCTTC

v_gene: TRBV6-5
abundance: .
d_gene: .
j_gene: TRBJ2-4
CDR3aa: CASSYSTENIQYF
CDR3nt: TGTGCCAGCAGTTACTCGACAGAAAACATTCAGTACTTC

v_gene: TRBV27
abundance: .
d_gene: TRBD1
j_gene: TRBJ2-2
CDR3aa: CASTGGTRELFF
CDR3nt: TGTGCCAGTACAGGGGGCACGAGGGAGCTGTTTTTT

v_gene: TRBV6-4
abundance: .
d_gene: .
j_gene: TRBJ2-3
CDR3aa: CASRATNGSADTQYF
CDR3nt: TGTGCCAGCAGAGCAACTAACGGGAGCGCAGATACGCAGTATTTT

v_gene: TRBV23-1
abundance: .
d_gene: TRBD1
j_gene: TRBJ2-7
CDR3aa: CATTSGTGGGYEQYF
CDR3nt: TGCGCCACCACTTCCGGGACAGGGGGCGGATACGAGCAGTACTTC

v_gene: TRBV7-6
abundance: .
d_gene: TRBD1
j_gene: TRBJ2-2
CDR3aa: CASSPRGLNTGELFF
CDR3nt: TGTGCCAGCAGCCCCAGGGGGCTGAACACCGGGGAGCTGTTTTTT

v_gene: TRBV6-5
abundance: .
d_gene: TRBD2
j_gene: TRBJ2-7
CDR3aa: CASSYSRGARCEQYF
CDR3nt: TGTGCCAGCAGTTACTCGCGGGGGGCGAGGTGCGAGCAGTACTTC

v_gene: TRBV9
abundance: .
d_gene: TRBD1
j_gene: TRBJ2-7
CDR3aa: CASSVGARDRVDEQYF
CDR3nt: TGTGCCAGCAGCGTGGGAGCGCGAGACAGGGTCGACGAGCAGTACTTC

v_gene: TRBV2
abundance: .
d_gene: .
j_gene: TRBJ2-1
CDR3aa: CASSVQGQSYNEQFF
CDR3nt: TGTGCCAGCAGTGTTCAGGGGCAGTCCTACAATGAGCAGTTCTTC

v_gene: TRBV7-3
abundance: .
d_gene: .
j_gene: TRBJ1-2
CDR3aa: CASSLRGGENYGYTF
CDR3nt: TGTGCCAGCAGCTTAAGAGGGGGGGAAAACTATGGCTACACCTTC

v_gene: TRBV5-6
abundance: few
d_gene: .
j_gene: TRBJ1-1
CDR3aa: CASSSPLRANTEAFF
CDR3nt: TGTGCCAGCAGCTCCCCTCTCAGGGCTAACACTGAAGCTTTCTTT

v_gene: TRBV18
abundance: .
d_gene: TRBD2
j_gene: TRBJ2-1
CDR3aa: CASSLSPAGDEQFF
CDR3nt: TGTGCCAGCTCACTCTCCCCAGCGGGGGATGAGCAGTTCTTC

v_gene: TRBV4-1
abundance: once
d_gene: .
j_gene: TRBJ2-3
CDR3aa: CASGRMAGASTQYF
CDR3nt: TGCGCCAGCGGACGGATGGCGGGGGCTAGTACGCAGTATTTT

v_gene: TRBV29-1
abundance: once
d_gene: TRBD1
j_gene: TRBJ2-2
CDR3aa: CSVTNTGGEGGELFF
CDR3nt: TGCAGCGTAACTAATACAGGGGGCGAAGGCGGGGAGCTGTTTTTT

v_gene: TRBV5-5
abundance: .
d_gene: .
j_gene: TRBJ1-5
CDR3aa: CASSPGHIGNQPQHF
CDR3nt: TGTGCCAGCAGTCCCGGACATATAGGCAATCAGCCCCAGCATTTT

v_gene: TRBV6-1
abundance: .
d_gene: TRBD1
j_gene: TRBJ1-4
CDR3aa: CASSERGPRPEKLFF
CDR3nt: TGTGCCAGCAGTGAAAGGGGGCCAAGACCTGAAAAACTGTTTTTT

v_gene: TRBV20-1
abundance: few
d_gene: TRBD2
j_gene: TRBJ2-1
CDR3aa: CSAALRGGQFF
CDR3nt: TGCAGTGCCGCGCTTCGGGGGGGGCAGTTCTTC

v_gene: TRBV6-6
abundance: .
d_gene: TRBD2
j_gene: TRBJ2-7
CDR3aa: CASRLAGSSGYEQYF
CDR3nt: TGTGCCAGCAGACTAGCGGGAAGTTCAGGGTACGAGCAGTACTTC

v_gene: TRBV28
abundance: .
d_gene: .
j_gene: TRBJ2-7
CDR3aa: CASSLLPTDEQYF
CDR3nt: TGTGCCAGCAGTTTACTCCCCACAGACGAGCAGTACTTC

v_gene: TRBV7-2
abundance: few
d_gene: .
j_gene: TRBJ1-1
CDR3aa: CASSWGGGEAFF
CDR3nt: TGTGCCAGCAGCTGGGGGGGAGGTGAAGCTTTCTTT

v_gene: TRBV10-3
abundance: .
d_gene: TRBD2
j_gene: TRBJ2-2
CDR3aa: CAISNSYGTSVTGELFF
CDR3nt: TGTGCCATCAGTAATTCATATGGGACTAGCGTCACCGGGGAGCTGTTTTTT

v_gene: TRBV5-1
abundance: .
d_gene: .
j_gene: TRBJ1-1
CDR3aa: CASRLGGLNTEAFF
CDR3nt: TGCGCCAGCAGGCTCGGAGGGTTAAACACTGAAGCTTTCTTT